This T cell receptor (beta chain) originates from a study of CD8+ T cells in alopecia areata. This clone was picked up a small number of times. Germline and genes here are mouse. RNA extraction was followed by reverse transcription into cDNA, which acted as the sequencing template. Data came from immunoSEQ multiplex PCR; TCRdb stores just in-frame clones and leaves some out. The data show about 300,000 clones, with none appearing a single time. Markers used for sorting pooled cutaneous lymph node cells were CD4, CD8alpha, NKG2D, NKG2ACE and others. The sequence was obtained from a C3H/HeJ mouse with alopecia areata. The MHC haplotype of this mouse line is H2-k. The specimen was CD4+ T cells sorted from a lymph node.

Incomplete CDR3 DNA: TGTGCCAGCGGGGGACAGGGGGCGCGTTGGGAC. Translation: CASGGQGARWD. The complete CDR3 sequence is CASGGQGARWDTQYF. This rearrangement joins TRBV13-2 to TRBJ2-5; 12 bases are a match to TRBD1. The read ends 4 residues before the CDR3 terminus; that terminus is restored from the germline J gene. The CDR3 has 15 amino acids. Germline V gives CDR1 NNHNN, CDR2 SYGAGS (reference sequence).